This entry describes one T cell receptor beta chain. This entry comes from a study of technical replicates of blood from several donors. The data were produced by immunoSEQ multiplex PCR, yet TCRdb's version contains in-frame clones alone and is incomplete. Among roughly 14,000 clones listed, more than 70% were seen once. CDR3 size: 15 residues. Trimming removed 3 bases from V and 3 bases from J; junction bases left unmatched: 7. CDR1 is MDHEN, CDR2 SYDVKM, per germline. The chain recombines TRBV28 with TRBJ2-7; 8 bases map to TRBD1. The TCR comes from a human donor in good health. Sequenced input: PBMCs. The CDR3 protein is CASSFGGQGDYEQYF. DNA for the CDR3: TGTGCCAGCAGTTTTGGTGGACAGGGTGACTACGAGCAGTACTTC.